This T cell receptor beta chain appears in the sequencing data of a study of vaccination effects on CD4 cells after COVID-19. The V and J ends lost 3 bases and 3 bases respectively, with 9 bases between them. CDR1 is LGHNA and CDR2 is YSLEER in the germline V gene. The CDR3 has 14 amino acids. Clones were read by immunoSEQ multiplex PCR, and TCRdb kept only the in-frame ones, dropping some. Of fewer than 35,000 clones listed, 65% to 90% were seen once; the top ten hold around 5.9%. As for this clone: The target antigen is unknown.

Before sequencing, viral peptide pools were used by the ViraFEST assay to expand antigen-specific CD4+ T cells. Investigators separated out CD4+ T cells once about eleven days of culture had passed. Either the mRNA-1273 or the BNT162b2 vaccine was given to participants as two doses. The healthy vaccine recipients, who had no prior SARS-CoV-2 infection, showed negative nucleocapsid antibodies. This clonotype was sampled from a human donor who received a COVID-19 vaccine. Some clones in this sample may be carry-over from other donors' samples. The J gene is TRBJ1-5, the V gene TRBV4-3; D uncertain. The sample here was CD4+ T cells from PBMCs cultured with SARS-CoV-2 spike peptides, taken after COVID-19 vaccination. The CDR3, as DNA: TGCGCCAGCAGCCAGGATGTGACCAATCAGCCCCAGCATTTT. It translates to CASSQDVTNQPQHF.